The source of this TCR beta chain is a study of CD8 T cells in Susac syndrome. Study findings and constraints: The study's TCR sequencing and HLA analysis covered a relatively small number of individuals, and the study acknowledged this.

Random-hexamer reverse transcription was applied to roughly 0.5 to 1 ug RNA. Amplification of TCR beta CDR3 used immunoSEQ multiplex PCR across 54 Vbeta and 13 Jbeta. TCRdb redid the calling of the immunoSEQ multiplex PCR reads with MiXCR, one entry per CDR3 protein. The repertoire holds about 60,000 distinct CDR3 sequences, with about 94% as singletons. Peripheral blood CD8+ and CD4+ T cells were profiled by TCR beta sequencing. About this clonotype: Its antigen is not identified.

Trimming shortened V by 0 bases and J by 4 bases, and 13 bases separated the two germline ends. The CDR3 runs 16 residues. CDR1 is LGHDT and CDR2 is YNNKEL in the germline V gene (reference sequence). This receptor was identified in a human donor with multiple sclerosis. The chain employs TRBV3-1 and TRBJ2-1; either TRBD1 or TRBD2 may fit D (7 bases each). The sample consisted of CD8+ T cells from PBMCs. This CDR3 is CASSQDQGGGYNEQFF. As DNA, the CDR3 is TGTGCCAGCAGCCAAGATCAGGGGGGGGGATACAATGAGCAGTTCTTC.